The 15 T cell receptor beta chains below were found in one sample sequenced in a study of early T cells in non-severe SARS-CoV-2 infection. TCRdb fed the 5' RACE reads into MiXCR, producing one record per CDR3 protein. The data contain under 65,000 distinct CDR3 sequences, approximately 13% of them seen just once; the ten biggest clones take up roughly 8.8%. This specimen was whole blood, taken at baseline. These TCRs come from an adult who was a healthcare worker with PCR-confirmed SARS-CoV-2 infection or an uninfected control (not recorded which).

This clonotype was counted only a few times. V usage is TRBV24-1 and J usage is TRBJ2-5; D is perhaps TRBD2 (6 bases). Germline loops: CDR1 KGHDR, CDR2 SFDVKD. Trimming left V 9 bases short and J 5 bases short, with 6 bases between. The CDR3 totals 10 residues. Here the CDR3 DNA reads TGTGCCACCGGAGGGGAGACCCAGTACTTC. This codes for CATGGETQYF.

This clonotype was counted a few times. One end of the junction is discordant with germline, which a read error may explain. CDR3 sequence (DNA): TGTGCCAGCAGTTTATCCACCACCGGGTTGTCATGG. This gives the protein CASSLSTTGLSW. The chain recombines TRBV28 with TRBJ2-3; D is unresolved. Germline values: CDR1 MDHEN, CDR2 SYDVKM. The CDR3 runs to 12 residues.

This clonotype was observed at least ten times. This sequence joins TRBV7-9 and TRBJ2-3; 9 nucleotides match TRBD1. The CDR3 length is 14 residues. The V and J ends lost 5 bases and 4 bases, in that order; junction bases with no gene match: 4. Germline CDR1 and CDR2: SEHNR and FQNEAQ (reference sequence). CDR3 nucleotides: TGTGCCAGCAGCGTTGGGACAGGGCCAGATACGCAGTATTTT. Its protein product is CASSVGTGPDTQYF.

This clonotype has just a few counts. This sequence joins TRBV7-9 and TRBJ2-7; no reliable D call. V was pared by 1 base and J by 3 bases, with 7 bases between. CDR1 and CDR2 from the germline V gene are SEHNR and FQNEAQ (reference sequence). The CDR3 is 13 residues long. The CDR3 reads CASSLGDFYEQYF. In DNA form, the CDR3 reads TGTGCCAGCAGCTTAGGGGATTTCTACGAGCAGTACTTC.

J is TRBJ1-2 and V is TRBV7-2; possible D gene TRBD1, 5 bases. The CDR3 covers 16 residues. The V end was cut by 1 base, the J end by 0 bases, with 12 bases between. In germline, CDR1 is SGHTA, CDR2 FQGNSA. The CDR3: CASSLGGAEANYGYTF. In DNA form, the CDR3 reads TGTGCCAGCAGCTTAGGGGGCGCAGAGGCTAACTATGGCTACACCTTC.

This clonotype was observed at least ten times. The CDR3 reads CASSPLAADTQYF. The CDR3 DNA follows: TGTGCCAGCAGTCCGCTAGCGGCAGATACGCAGTATTTT. The chain is built from TRBV6-6 and TRBJ2-3, with 7 bases fitting TRBD2. The V segment lost 5 bases and the J segment 4 bases; nucleotides outside the gene matches: 3. The CDR3 contains 13 residues. Germline CDR1 reads MNHNY; CDR2 reads SVGAGI (reference sequence).

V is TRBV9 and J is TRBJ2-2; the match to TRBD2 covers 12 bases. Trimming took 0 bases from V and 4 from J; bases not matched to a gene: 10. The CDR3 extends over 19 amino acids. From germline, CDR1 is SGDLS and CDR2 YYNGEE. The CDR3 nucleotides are TGTGCCAGCAGCGTAGCCCCTAGCGGGAGGGCCCTCGGCACCGGGGAGCTGTTTTTT. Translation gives CASSVAPSGRALGTGELFF.

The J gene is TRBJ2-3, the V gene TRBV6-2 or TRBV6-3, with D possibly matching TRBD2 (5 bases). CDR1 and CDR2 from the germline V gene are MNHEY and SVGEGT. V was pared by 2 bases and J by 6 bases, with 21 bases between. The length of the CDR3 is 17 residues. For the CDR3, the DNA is TGTGCCAGCAGTTACAAAACCGGGGATCCCTCCGAGGATACGCAGTATTTT. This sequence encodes CASSYKTGDPSEDTQYF.

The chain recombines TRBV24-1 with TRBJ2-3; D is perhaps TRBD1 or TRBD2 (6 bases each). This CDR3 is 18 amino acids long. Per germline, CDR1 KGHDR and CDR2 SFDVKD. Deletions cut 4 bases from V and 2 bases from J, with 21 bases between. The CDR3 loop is CATSDPHRASAATDTQYF. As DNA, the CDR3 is TGTGCCACCAGTGACCCGCACAGGGCTAGCGCGGCCACAGATACGCAGTATTTT.

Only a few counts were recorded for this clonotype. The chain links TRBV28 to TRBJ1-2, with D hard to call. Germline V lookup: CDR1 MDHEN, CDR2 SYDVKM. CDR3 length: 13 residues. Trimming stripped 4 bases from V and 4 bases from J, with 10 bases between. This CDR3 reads CASSYSNSYGYTF. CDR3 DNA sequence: TGTGCCAGCAGTTACAGCAACTCCTATGGCTACACCTTC.

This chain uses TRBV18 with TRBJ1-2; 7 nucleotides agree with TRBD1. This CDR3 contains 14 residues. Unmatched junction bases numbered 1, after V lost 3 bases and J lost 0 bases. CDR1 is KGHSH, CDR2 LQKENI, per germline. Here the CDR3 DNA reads TGTGCCAGCTCACCGGACAGGCCTAACTATGGCTACACCTTC. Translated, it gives CASSPDRPNYGYTF.

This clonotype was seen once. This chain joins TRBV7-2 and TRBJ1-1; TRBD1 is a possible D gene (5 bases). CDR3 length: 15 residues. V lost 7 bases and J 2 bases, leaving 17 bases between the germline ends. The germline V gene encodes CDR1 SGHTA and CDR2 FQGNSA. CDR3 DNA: TGTGCCAGCAATTTTCGCGCGGGGCACAACACTGAAGCTTTCTTT. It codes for CASNFRAGHNTEAFF.

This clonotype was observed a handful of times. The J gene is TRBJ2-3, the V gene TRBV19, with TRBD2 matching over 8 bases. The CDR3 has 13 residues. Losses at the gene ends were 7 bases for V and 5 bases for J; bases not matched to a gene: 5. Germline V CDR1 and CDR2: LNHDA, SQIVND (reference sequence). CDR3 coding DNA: TGTGCCAGTAACCGGGGGGGCCTAGATACGCAGTATTTT. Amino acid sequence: CASNRGGLDTQYF. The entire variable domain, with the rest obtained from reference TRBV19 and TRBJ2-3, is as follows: DGGITQSPKYLFRKEGQNVTLSCEQNLNHDAMYWYRQDPGQGLRLIYYSQIVNDFQKGDIAEGYSVSREKKESFPLTVTSAQKNPTAFYLCASNRGGLDTQYFGPGTRLTVL.

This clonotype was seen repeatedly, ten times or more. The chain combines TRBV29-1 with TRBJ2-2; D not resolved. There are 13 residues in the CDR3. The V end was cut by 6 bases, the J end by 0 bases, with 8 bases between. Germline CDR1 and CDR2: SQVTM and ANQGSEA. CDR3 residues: CSVNVANTGELFF. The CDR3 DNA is TGCAGCGTCAACGTGGCGAACACCGGGGAGCTGTTTTTT.

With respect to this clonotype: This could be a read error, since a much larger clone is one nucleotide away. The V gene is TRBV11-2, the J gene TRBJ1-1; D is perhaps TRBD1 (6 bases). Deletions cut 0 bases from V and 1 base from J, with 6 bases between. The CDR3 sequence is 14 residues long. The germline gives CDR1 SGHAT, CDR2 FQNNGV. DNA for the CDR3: TGTGCCAGCAGCTTAGAACAGGGGAACACTGAAGCTTTCTTT. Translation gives CASSLEQGNTEAFF.